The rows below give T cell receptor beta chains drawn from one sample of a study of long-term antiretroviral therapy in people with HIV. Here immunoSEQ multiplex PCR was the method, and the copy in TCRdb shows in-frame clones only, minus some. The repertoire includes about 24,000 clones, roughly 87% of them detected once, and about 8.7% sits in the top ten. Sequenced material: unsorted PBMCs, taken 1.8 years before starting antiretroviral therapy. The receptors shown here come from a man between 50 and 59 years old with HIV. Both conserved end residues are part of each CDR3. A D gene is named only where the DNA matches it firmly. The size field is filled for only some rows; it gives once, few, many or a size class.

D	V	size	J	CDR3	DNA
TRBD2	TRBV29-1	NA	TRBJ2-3	CSVEGSGGATDTQYF	TGCAGCGTTGAGGGTAGCGGGGGGGCCACAGATACGCAGTATTTT
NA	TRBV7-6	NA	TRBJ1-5	CASSIYHGANQPQHF	TGTGCCAGCAGCATATACCACGGGGCCAATCAGCCCCAGCATTTT
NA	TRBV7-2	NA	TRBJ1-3	CASSLVQASGNTIYF	TGTGCCAGCAGCTTAGTCCAGGCCTCTGGAAACACCATATATTTT
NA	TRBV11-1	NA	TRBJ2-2	CASSLAENTGELFF	TGTGCCAGCAGCTTAGCGGAGAACACCGGGGAGCTGTTTTTT
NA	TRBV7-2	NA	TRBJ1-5	CASSPTVGPLRGQPQHF	TGTGCCAGCAGCCCTACAGTGGGACCCCTCAGGGGACAGCCCCAGCATTTT
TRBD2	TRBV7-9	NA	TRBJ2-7	CASTTSGRETYEQYF	TGTGCCAGCACCACAAGCGGGAGGGAAACCTACGAGCAGTACTTC
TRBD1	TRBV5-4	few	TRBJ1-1	CASSFGQGNTEAFF	TGTGCCAGCAGCTTCGGACAGGGTAACACTGAAGCTTTCTTT
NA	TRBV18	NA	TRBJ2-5	CASSPGSPQETQYF	TGTGCCAGCTCACCAGGGTCACCGCAAGAGACCCAGTACTTC
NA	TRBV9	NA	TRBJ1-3	CASSASVASGNTIYF	TGTGCCAGCAGCGCCTCCGTGGCCTCTGGAAACACCATATATTTT
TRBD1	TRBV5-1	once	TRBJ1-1	CASSRDRVGGTEAFF	TGCGCCAGCAGCAGGGACAGGGTCGGGGGCACTGAAGCTTTCTTT
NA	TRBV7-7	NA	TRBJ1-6	CASSPGVNSPLHF	TGTGCTAGCAGCCCAGGGGTGAATTCACCCCTCCACTTT
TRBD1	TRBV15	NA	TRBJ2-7	CATKGASSYEQYF	TGTGCCACCAAGGGGGCAAGTAGCTACGAGCAGTACTTC
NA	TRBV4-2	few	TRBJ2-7	CASSRRQESSYEQYF	TGTGCCAGCAGCCGGCGACAGGAAAGCTCCTACGAGCAGTACTTC
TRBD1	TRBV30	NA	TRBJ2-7	CAWNRDRGRPGSSYEQYF	TGTGCCTGGAACCGGGACAGGGGGCGACCAGGGTCCTCCTACGAGCAGTACTTC